This entry is about one T cell receptor beta chain. The data originate from a study of T cell changes during pregnancy in multiple sclerosis. Here immunoSEQ multiplex PCR was the method, and the copy in TCRdb shows in-frame clones only, minus some. The data contain some 93,000 clones, 85% to 95% of them singletons. Germline CDR1 SEHNR, CDR2 FQNEAQ (reference sequence). The V and J ends lost 3 bases and 7 bases, in that order; junction bases with no gene match: 3. The CDR3 consists of 13 residues. The starting material was peripheral blood, obtained after pregnancy. The chain joins TRBV7-9 to TRBJ2-1, with 7 positions matching TRBD2. The clonotype comes from a female donor with multiple sclerosis, enrolled in a pregnancy study. The DNA for the CDR3 is TGTGCCAGCAGCTTCTGGCGGGGGAATGAGCAGTTCTTC. Protein: CASSFWRGNEQFF.